Each of the 21 T cell receptor beta chains below was sequenced from the same sample in a study of cytomegalovirus exposure and HLA in healthy donors. PCR primers comprised 60 Vbeta and 13 Jbeta primers. Here immunoSEQ multiplex PCR was the method, and the copy in TCRdb shows in-frame clones only, minus some. Seen here are about 140,000 clones, 88% observed once, and the top ten hold roughly 0.5%. The sample consisted of PBMCs. Receptors originate from a woman aged 40-49 years in good health and CMV-seronegative.

J is TRBJ1-1 and V is TRBV15; TRBD1 matches at 8 bases. The CDR3 length is 14 residues. V was clipped by 7 bases and J by 3 bases; unmatched bases: 7. Germline loops: CDR1 LNHNV, CDR2 YYDKDF (reference sequence). The CDR3 spells CATTSGQAYTEAFF. CDR3 sequence (DNA): TGTGCCACCACCTCGGGACAGGCTTACACTGAAGCTTTCTTT.

This clone appeared once. The gene calls are TRBV4-1 and TRBJ2-5; 7 bases are a match to TRBD1. Germline lookup yields CDR1 MGHRA and CDR2 YSYEKL. Trimming took 2 bases from V and 5 from J; bases not matched to a gene: 8. CDR3 length: 15 amino acids. The CDR3, as DNA: TGCGCCAGCAGCCAACCTGACAGGGATTTTGAGACCCAGTACTTC. Translated: CASSQPDRDFETQYF.

The chain recombines TRBV6-1 with TRBJ2-3; 10 bases line up with TRBD2. In germline, CDR1 is MNHNS, CDR2 SASEGT. J gave up 14 bases and V 6 bases, and 11 bases lay outside the gene matches. The CDR3 is made up of 13 amino acids. The chain's CDR3 is CASSISGRPDLYF. CDR3 DNA: TGTGCCAGCAGCATTAGCGGGAGGCCCGATCTGTATTTT.

The table lists this clone with a few counts. The chain carries TRBV6-1 and TRBJ2-7; 11 nucleotides align to TRBD1. V shed 10 bases and J 2 bases; nucleotides not matched to a gene: 10. This CDR3 has 15 residues. Germline V gene data show CDR1 as MNHNS and CDR2 as SASEGT. The CDR3 nucleotides read TGTGCCACCCTCCCGGGGACAGGGGGAGCCTACGAGCAGTACTTC. Amino acid sequence: CATLPGTGGAYEQYF.

This clone was recorded only once. This chain uses TRBV9 with TRBJ2-2; weak D call: TRBD2 (6 bases). Trimming took off 5 bases at V and 11 bases at J, with 19 bases between the two ends. Germline-derived CDR1 and CDR2 are SGDLS and YYNGEE. CDR3 length: 14 residues. The CDR3 spells CASRRDFPIGELFF. The CDR3 DNA is TGTGCCAGCAGAAGGGACTTTCCAATTGGAGAGCTGTTTTTT.

The V call is TRBV4-2, the J call TRBJ2-7; D perhaps matches TRBD1 (6 bases). The CDR3 spans 15 residues. The germline V and J ends were trimmed by 4 bases and 0 bases, with 13 bases remaining between them. Germline CDR1 reads LGHNA; CDR2 reads YNFKEQ. The CDR3 is CASSREQGSSYEQYF. The CDR3 region has the DNA TGTGCCAGCAGCCGGGAACAGGGTAGCTCCTACGAGCAGTACTTC.

V usage is TRBV6-1 and J usage is TRBJ1-5, with D maybe TRBD1 (5 bases). Germline V CDR1 and CDR2: MNHNS, SASEGT. The CDR3 is 14 amino acids. V lost 3 bases and J 6 bases, leaving 12 bases between the germline ends. CDR3 in DNA: TGTGCCAGCAGTGAGTACAGGACAACTCAGCCCCAGCATTTT. It is translated as CASSEYRTTQPQHF.

The V call is TRBV20-1, the J call TRBJ2-5, with D possibly being TRBD2 (6 bases). The germline CDR1 and CDR2 sequences are DFQATT and SNEGSKA (reference sequence). Between the trimmed V and J ends, which lost 0 bases and 12 bases, there was a span of 11 bases. This CDR3 is 11 amino acids long. DNA for the CDR3: TGCAGTGCTAGAGATCGCCAGCGGGAGTACTTC. Amino acids: CSARDRQREYF.

The chain carries TRBV7-9 and TRBJ2-7, with 10 bases lining up with TRBD2. Germline trimming cut 5 bases from V and 3 bases from J; bases unmatched to any gene: 7. The CDR3 length is 15 residues. Germline V CDR1 and CDR2: SEHNR, FQNEAQ (reference sequence). The CDR3 is CASSEGSSGSYEQYF. The CDR3 region has the DNA TGTGCCAGCAGCGAGGGATCTAGCGGGAGCTACGAGCAGTACTTC.

This clone was recorded only once. CDR3 nucleotides: TGCGCCAGCACCCCCCGCGAGGAGCAGCCCCAGCATTTT. This translates into CASTPREEQPQHF. V is TRBV23-1 and J is TRBJ1-5; no clear D gene. TRBV23-1 is treated as an ORF (open reading frame) with a function not yet certain. The length of the CDR3 is 13 residues. V was shortened by 7 bases and J by 7 bases, with 14 bases between the two germline ends.

This chain uses TRBV5-4 with TRBJ2-1, with 10 bases fitting TRBD2. With 4 bases clipped from V and 8 bases from J, the junction kept 9 bases outside the gene matches. Germline V CDR1 and CDR2: SGHNT, YYREEE (reference sequence). CDR3 size: 15 residues. The CDR3 nucleotides are TGTGCCAGCAGCCCGGTTGGGCTAGCGGGAGATGAGCAGTTCTTC. Translation gives CASSPVGLAGDEQFF. Using reference TRBV5-4 and TRBJ2-1 for the parts outside the CDR3, the full variable domain is ETGVTQSPTHLIKTRGQQVTLRCSSQSGHNTVSWYQQALGQGPQFIFQYYREEENGRGNFPPRFSGLQFPNYSSELNVNALELDDSALYLCASSPVGLAGDEQFFGPGTRLTVL.

The gene calls are TRBV19 and TRBJ2-7; D might be TRBD2 (6 bases). V dropped 2 bases and J dropped 3 bases, with 8 bases sitting between them. Germline V CDR1 and CDR2: LNHDA, SQIVND (reference sequence). The CDR3 is 13 amino acids. Here the CDR3 DNA reads TGTGCCAGTAGTATACAGGAGGGCTACGAGCAGTACTTC. Residues: CASSIQEGYEQYF.

The chain couples TRBV6-5 to TRBJ2-1; 9 bases are a match to TRBD1. Germline loops: CDR1 MNHEY, CDR2 SVGAGI. V shed 6 bases, J shed 9 bases, and the junction held 12 bases outside the gene matches. The CDR3 covers 15 residues. The CDR3 is CASRKRDRELREQFF. In nucleotides, the CDR3 is TGTGCCAGCAGAAAAAGGGACAGGGAACTGCGTGAGCAGTTCTTC.

The sample holds a few counts of this clone. The V call is TRBV6-6, the J call TRBJ1-1; 12 nucleotides match TRBD1. The V gene end was trimmed by 7 bases and the J gene end by 5 bases; junction bases not matched to a gene: 11. The CDR3 length is 16 residues. Germline loops: CDR1 MNHNY, CDR2 SVGAGI (reference sequence). The CDR3 region has the DNA TGTGCCAGCAACCCGGGACAGGGGGCTCCGTGGACTGAAGCTTTCTTT. Protein product: CASNPGQGAPWTEAFF.

V and J are TRBV7-2 and TRBJ2-7; D gene uncertain. The germline gives CDR1 SGHTA, CDR2 FQGNSA. The CDR3 is 14 residues long. V lost 5 bases to trimming and J lost 0 bases, with 11 bases between them. In DNA, the CDR3 is TGTGCCAGCAGCCCCAGGTATAGCTCCTACGAGCAGTACTTC. Its translation is CASSPRYSSYEQYF.

This chain joins TRBV6-5 and TRBJ1-1; TRBD1 might be the D (6 bases). Germline V gene lookup returns CDR1 MNHEY and CDR2 SVGAGI. The CDR3 runs to 13 residues. V was shortened by 9 bases and J by 1 base, with 12 bases between the two germline ends. CDR3 in DNA: TGTGCCAGTGCGAGGGGGGGGAACACTGAAGCTTTCTTT. This gives the protein CASARGGNTEAFF.

J is TRBJ2-7 and V is TRBV7-8, with 11 bases aligning to TRBD1. The length of the CDR3 is 14 residues. V dropped 5 bases and J dropped 6; count of bases not matched to a gene: 6. The germline V gene has CDR1 SGHVS and CDR2 FQNEAQ. The CDR3 reads CASSPRDRGGEQYF. The CDR3, as DNA: TGTGCCAGCAGCCCGAGGGACAGGGGGGGCGAGCAGTACTTC.

The chain employs TRBV5-1 and TRBJ2-3, with D possibly being TRBD2 (6 bases). The germline V gene has CDR1 SGHRS and CDR2 YFSETQ. Trimming pared 1 base from V and 7 bases from J, leaving 10 bases between. The CDR3 has 13 amino acids. Written as DNA, the CDR3 is TGCGCCAGCAGCTTGCCGGGGGAGTATACGCAGTATTTT. Protein sequence: CASSLPGEYTQYF. Using reference TRBV5-1 and TRBJ2-3 for the parts outside the CDR3, the full variable domain is KAGVTQTPRYLIKTRGQQVTLSCSPISGHRSVSWYQQTPGQGLQFLFEYFSETQRNKGNFPGRFSGRQFSNSRSEMNVSTLELGDSALYLCASSLPGEYTQYFGPGTRLTVL.

CDR3 nucleotide sequence: TGTGCCAGCAGCTTGGACCCCGGGCTAGCATACGAGCAGTACTTC. Protein sequence: CASSLDPGLAYEQYF. The rearrangement links TRBV5-4 to TRBJ2-7; D possibly corresponds to TRBD2 (5 bases). The CDR3 covers 15 residues. Deletions cut 0 bases from V and 4 bases from J, with 14 bases between. Germline V lookup: CDR1 SGHNT, CDR2 YYREEE (reference sequence).

V is TRBV10-3 and J is TRBJ2-7, with 10 nucleotides matching TRBD2. The CDR3 spans 20 residues. The germline CDR1 and CDR2 sequences are ENHRY and SYGVKD. Germline trimming cut 0 bases from V and 3 bases from J; bases unmatched to any gene: 17. The CDR3 bases are TGTGCCATCAGTGAGTCCGGGGCCAAGCAAACTAGCGGGGCCTTCTACGAGCAGTACTTC. Translating it yields CAISESGAKQTSGAFYEQYF.

The genes are TRBV10-3 and TRBJ1-5; 7 positions agree with TRBD1. V lost 6 bases, J lost 5 bases, and 7 bases stayed unmatched. The CDR3 has 14 amino acids. The germline gives CDR1 ENHRY, CDR2 SYGVKD. CDR3 residues: CAISRDSLYQPQHF. The CDR3 DNA sequence: TGTGCCATCAGCCGGGACAGCCTATATCAGCCCCAGCATTTT.